This TCR beta chain was sequenced for a study of blood T cell repertoires in COVID-19 (TCRdb year 2020). Concerning the study at large: The collaborator samples originated in the United States, Italy and Spain and spanned the acute and convalescent phases of COVID-19. Samples were obtained from the ongoing ImmuneRACE study (first 160 participants) and from roughly 1,300 subjects provided by 6 global collaborators. Sample metadata almost always included a de-identified subject ID, COVID-19 status, age in years and sex. A freely available public database, intended as a resource for researchers studying the immune response to SARS-CoV-2, is where the repertoires were released. HLA class I and class II types, where available, came from metadata supplied by the sample provider rather than from assay-based typing. The material from the prospective study consisted of cDNA or gDNA derived from T cells, B-cell-depleted T cells, or PBMCs. The dataset comprised deeply sampled blood TCRbeta repertoires from subjects exposed to, actively infected with, or recovered from COVID-19.

About this clone: Its antigen remains unidentified. No qualities accompany the bases; no much larger clone lies one base away.

Participants in the prospective study were aged about 18 to 95 years, lived in some 24 United States geographic areas, and enrolled through a virtual design. Cohort assignment in the prospective study relied on participant-reported clinical history from a screening survey and a study questionnaire. Recovered participants in ImmuneRACE Cohort 3 were defined by two consecutive negative NP/OP PCR tests, clearance by a healthcare professional, or resolution of symptoms. In the prospective study, whole blood, serum and a nasopharyngeal or oropharyngeal swab were collected from each participant by mobile phlebotomists. Over a roughly two-month period, participants in the prospective study had the option of providing additional blood draws and questionnaires. Prospective study blood samples were shipped either frozen or at room temperature before DNA extraction. The immunoSEQ Assay, a bias-controlled multiplex PCR, was used to amplify TCRbeta CDR3 regions from genomic DNA. Processing in the source paper ran as follows. Nucleated cell counts per sample were estimated from amplification of reference gene primers within the assay. Sequence reads were collapsed and filtered to measure the absolute abundance of every unique TCRbeta CDR3 rearrangement. For each sample, productive Simpson clonality was calculated as the square root of Simpson's diversity index across productive rearrangements. TCRdb obtained this table from immuneACCESS and retained in-frame rearrangements with V and J assigned. These tables miss some clones; where compared with another copy, unresolved V genes account for less than half of the shortfall, and the remainder is unexplained. The V and J calls and clone size come from that table; D and trimming were worked out from the DNA. Here the sample has 150,000 to 200,000 clones; about 88% occur a single time. The ten largest clones add up to roughly 10% of the sample.

General conclusions and limits of the study: The amount of clinical and demographic metadata varied by source and participant and was provided uncurated.

There are 14 amino acids in the CDR3, from cysteine to phenylalanine inclusive. Only the CDR3 DNA stays, 42 bases, in frame from base 1. The V end loses 11 bases and the J end loses 2 bases, and a stretch of 18 bases separates them. The germline V gene encodes CDR1 MDHEN and CDR2 SYDVKM. This chain is built from TRBV28 and TRBJ1-2; the D gene lacks a confident call. Sequenced sample: PBMCs or T cells enriched from blood (not recorded which). The clonotype originates from a woman aged 18-30 years who had recovered from COVID-19. The nucleotide sequence is given as TGTGCCTCAGTGAGGGAGCCACAAAACTATGGCTACACCTTC. This translates into CASVREPQNYGYTF.